Presented here are 3 T cell receptor beta chains from one specimen sequenced in a study of blood T cell repertoires in COVID-19. The protocol was immunoSEQ multiplex PCR, while the TCRdb copy is restricted to in-frame clones and leaves out a portion. This sample yields some 33,000 clones, of which 85% to 90% are seen a single time; approximately 7% belongs to the top ten. The specimen was peripheral blood. The receptors stem from a human donor in a cohort sampled during active COVID-19.

The gene calls are TRBV3-1 (or the pseudogene TRBV3-2) and TRBJ2-5; a weak D match, TRBD1 (5 bases). This CDR3 contains 14 residues. The germline CDR1 and CDR2 sequences are LGHDT and YNNKEL (reference sequence). V lost 4 bases to trimming and J lost 2 bases, with 11 bases between them. The CDR3 reads CASSPWGRQETQYF. The CDR3 bases are TGTGCCAGCAGCCCCTGGGGCAGGCAAGAGACCCAGTACTTC.

The rearrangement uses TRBV18 and TRBJ2-6, with TRBD1 matching 10 bases. The J segment lost 4 bases and the V segment lost 3 bases, leaving 9 bases of the junction unmatched. CDR1 KGHSH and CDR2 LQKENI come from the germline V gene. CDR3 length: 18 residues. The chain's CDR3 is CASSPIGQGVAGANVLTF. The CDR3 nucleotides are TGTGCCAGCTCACCCATTGGACAGGGGGTAGCCGGGGCCAACGTCCTGACTTTC.

This CDR3 reads CASSQEPRGRPSLSGNTIYF. The CDR3, as DNA: TGTGCCAGCAGCCAAGAACCCAGGGGCAGACCCAGCCTCTCTGGAAACACCATATATTTT. V and J are TRBV4-2 and TRBJ1-3; D possibly corresponds to TRBD1 (6 bases). V lost 0 bases, J lost 0 bases, and 21 bases lay in between. CDR3 length: 20 amino acids. The V gene's germline CDR1 is LGHNA and CDR2 YNFKEQ.